This is a list of T cell receptor beta chains from one sample in a study of graft-versus-host responses after intestinal transplantation. TCRdb's table, derived via immunoSEQ multiplex PCR, lists solely in-frame clones and lacks some. The sample records tens of thousands of clones, roughly 89% being singletons. No antigen is known for these receptors. Sequencing used unstimulated CD4+ T cells sorted from spleen or lymph node cells, obtained before intestinal transplant. The receptors were gathered from a human donor who received an intestinal transplant. Both conserved end residues are trimmed from each CDR3.

V gene: TRBV18
J gene: TRBJ2-7
CDR3 protein: ASSYREGTYEQY

V gene: TRBV4-1
J gene: TRBJ2-1
CDR3 protein: ASSQEVAGGRVVFNNEQF

V gene: TRBV10-3
J gene: TRBJ2-1
CDR3 protein: AISGPITGGRNEQF

V gene: TRBV5-1
J gene: TRBJ2-1
CDR3 protein: ASSVTVASRGF

V gene: TRBV27
J gene: TRBJ1-2
CDR3 protein: ASSPRRDLYGYT

V gene: TRBV30
J gene: TRBJ2-1
CDR3 protein: AWIGTSGRSNEQF

V gene: TRBV19
J gene: TRBJ1-4
CDR3 protein: ASGQTTNEKLF

V gene: TRBV5-1
J gene: TRBJ2-2
CDR3 protein: ASRLTSGLNTGELF

V gene: TRBV7-9
J gene: TRBJ2-7
CDR3 protein: ASGPIRPVSYEQY

V gene: TRBV19
J gene: TRBJ2-1
CDR3 protein: ASSRTGGGSYNEQF

V gene: TRBV2
J gene: TRBJ2-7
CDR3 protein: ASRDDSEQY

V gene: TRBV6-4
J gene: TRBJ2-1
CDR3 protein: ASSGGSGSYNEQF

V gene: TRBV6-5
J gene: TRBJ2-7
CDR3 protein: ASSPDLLRAYEQY

V gene: TRBV2
J gene: TRBJ2-7
CDR3 protein: ASSEAVDRGNSYEQY

V gene: TRBV5-1
J gene: TRBJ2-7
CDR3 protein: ASSFAHEQY

V gene: TRBV4-1
J gene: TRBJ2-5
CDR3 protein: ASSQEFTSRGGQETQY

V gene: TRBV30
J gene: TRBJ2-7
CDR3 protein: AWSGTSGSSYEQY

V gene: TRBV6-4
J gene: TRBJ2-1
CDR3 protein: ASSDLGRGGYNEQF

V gene: TRBV29-1
J gene: TRBJ2-1
CDR3 protein: SVEGLSSYNEQF

V gene: TRBV18
J gene: TRBJ2-6
CDR3 protein: ASSPLKRSGANVLT

V gene: TRBV27
J gene: TRBJ2-1
CDR3 protein: ASSLRAVYYSYNEQF

V gene: TRBV6-6
J gene: TRBJ2-5
CDR3 protein: ASSAPKGEY

V gene: TRBV10-2
J gene: TRBJ2-3
CDR3 protein: ASSGAGGTDTQY

V gene: TRBV6-6
J gene: TRBJ2-7
CDR3 protein: ASNPDRITYEQY

V gene: TRBV7-9
J gene: TRBJ2-2
CDR3 protein: ASSLDLNTGELF

V gene: TRBV15
J gene: TRBJ2-7
CDR3 protein: ATSREGVGYEQY

V gene: TRBV27
J gene: TRBJ2-1
CDR3 protein: ASSYRPGLAAYNEQF

V gene: TRBV30
J gene: TRBJ2-6
CDR3 protein: AWTPGTGGGLLGANVLT

V gene: TRBV5-5
J gene: TRBJ2-1
CDR3 protein: ASSLATGLAGSNEQF

V gene: TRBV7-2
J gene: TRBJ2-7
CDR3 protein: ASSRRDSDSYEQY

V gene: TRBV2
J gene: TRBJ2-1
CDR3 protein: ASSEISPGEQF

V gene: TRBV9
J gene: TRBJ2-3
CDR3 protein: ASSVVSLGGSTDTQY

V gene: TRBV5-1
J gene: TRBJ2-5
CDR3 protein: ASSLAAGVGETQY

V gene: TRBV19
J gene: TRBJ2-7
CDR3 protein: ASSEMHRYEQY

V gene: TRBV6-5
J gene: TRBJ2-5
CDR3 protein: ASSAGRGVQETQY

V gene: TRBV28
J gene: .
CDR3 protein: ASSRNLASIYEQY

V gene: TRBV6-5
J gene: TRBJ1-1
CDR3 protein: ASSYSRQGYTEAF

V gene: TRBV10-1
J gene: TRBJ2-1
CDR3 protein: ASSESGGGTYNEQF

V gene: TRBV25-1
J gene: TRBJ1-2
CDR3 protein: ASSESGENYGYT

V gene: TRBV10-3
J gene: TRBJ1-1
CDR3 protein: AISRQGTNTEAF

V gene: TRBV29-1
J gene: TRBJ1-2
CDR3 protein: SVGDRANYGYT

V gene: TRBV28
J gene: TRBJ2-7
CDR3 protein: ASLEDGRTPYEQY

V gene: TRBV6-1
J gene: TRBJ1-2
CDR3 protein: ASSDLDRANYGYT

V gene: TRBV7-2
J gene: TRBJ1-1
CDR3 protein: ASSPRLRQRNTEAF

V gene: TRBV10-3
J gene: TRBJ2-7
CDR3 protein: AISRGSSYEQY

V gene: TRBV6-1
J gene: TRBJ2-1
CDR3 protein: ASSGDRLVGFNEQF

V gene: TRBV21-1
J gene: TRBJ2-7
CDR3 protein: ASSKEGRSREGEQY

V gene: TRBV30
J gene: TRBJ1-3
CDR3 protein: AWRAGGSWGNTIY

V gene: TRBV6-1
J gene: TRBJ1-1
CDR3 protein: ASTPTGGTEAF

V gene: TRBV7-9
J gene: TRBJ2-2
CDR3 protein: ASSAYGELF

V gene: TRBV5-6
J gene: TRBJ2-5
CDR3 protein: ASSPPEAGGPKQETQY

V gene: TRBV19
J gene: TRBJ1-3
CDR3 protein: AAVGGGWAGNTIY

V gene: TRBV6-4
J gene: TRBJ2-7
CDR3 protein: ASSERDRVPKSSYEQY

V gene: TRBV27
J gene: TRBJ2-7
CDR3 protein: ASSLTLASYEQY

V gene: TRBV28
J gene: TRBJ1-5
CDR3 protein: ASSFGPGHQPQH

V gene: TRBV5-4
J gene: TRBJ2-5
CDR3 protein: ASSLSPGGYGETQY

V gene: TRBV10-2
J gene: TRBJ2-3
CDR3 protein: ASNGLAGAPFSTDTQY

V gene: TRBV28
J gene: TRBJ2-1
CDR3 protein: ASSLPGFYNEQF

V gene: TRBV29-1
J gene: TRBJ2-7
CDR3 protein: SEPGLAKLDPYEQY